A single sample gave rise to the 17 T cell receptor beta chains below, sequenced in a study of cytomegalovirus exposure and HLA in healthy donors. The study ran its PCR with 60 Vbeta and 13 Jbeta primers. Clones were sequenced by immunoSEQ multiplex PCR, and TCRdb holds only the in-frame ones, with some missing. Seen here are fewer than 150,000 clones, roughly 80% observed once, and the top ten hold 6.8%. The sample consisted of PBMCs. The receptors were sampled from a man in his forties or fifties in good health and CMV-seropositive.

The CDR3 DNA follows: TGTGCCAGCAGCTCCCCCCTAGCGGGAGGGCCGAATGAGCAGTTCTTC. Residues: CASSSPLAGGPNEQFF. The chain joins TRBV11-2 to TRBJ2-1; TRBD2 matches at 12 bases. J lost 7 bases, V lost 4 bases, and 8 bases had no gene match. Germline CDR1 SGHAT, CDR2 FQNNGV. This CDR3 comprises 16 residues.

V gene TRBV28 combines with J gene TRBJ1-5; possible D gene TRBD1, 6 bases. V lost 8 bases, J lost 3 bases, and 14 bases lay in between. The CDR3 is 14 amino acids. Looked up from germline, CDR1 is MDHEN and CDR2 is SYDVKM. CDR3 amino acids: CASLRGGANQPQHF. CDR3 coding DNA: TGTGCCAGCCTCCGCGGGGGGGCCAATCAGCCCCAGCATTTT.

The J gene is TRBJ1-5, the V gene TRBV30; TRBD1 aligns across 8 bases. The CDR3 spans 13 residues. With 0 bases clipped from V and 7 bases from J, the junction kept 2 bases outside the gene matches. Germline CDR1 GTSNPN, CDR2 SVGIG (reference sequence). As DNA, the CDR3 is TGTGCCTGGAGTGTGGCAGGGGGCCAGCCCCAGCATTTT. As protein: CAWSVAGGQPQHF. The variable domain in full, with the rest retrieved from reference TRBV30 and TRBJ1-5, is SQTIHQWPATLVQPVGSPLSLECTVEGTSNPNLYWYRQAAGRGLQLLFYSVGIGQISSEVPQNLSASRPQDRQFILSSKKLLLSDSGFYLCAWSVAGGQPQHFGDGTRLSIL.

The chain has TRBV27 and TRBJ2-7, with 10 bases identical to TRBD2. In germline, CDR1 is MNHEY, CDR2 SMNVEV (reference sequence). V gave up 8 bases and J gave up 5 bases; unmatched junction bases: 12. The length of the CDR3 is 15 residues. CDR3 protein: CASGRTGTSVHEQYF. Here the CDR3 DNA reads TGTGCCAGCGGCCGAACCGGGACTAGCGTCCACGAGCAGTACTTC.

The genes are TRBV18 and TRBJ2-3, with 7 positions matching TRBD2. The CDR3 totals 15 residues. Germline CDR1 is KGHSH and CDR2 is LQKENI. J lost 5 bases, V lost 7 bases, and 12 bases had no gene match. CDR3 DNA sequence: TGTGCCAGCTTAGAAGGACTAGGCGTCCTAGATACGCAGTATTTT. As protein: CASLEGLGVLDTQYF.

The gene calls are TRBV11-2 and TRBJ2-1; D possibly corresponds to TRBD2 (6 bases). This CDR3 region has 15 residues. Trimming left V 6 bases short and J 2 bases short, with 14 bases between. From germline, CDR1 is SGHAT and CDR2 FQNNGV. CDR3 coding DNA: TGTGCCAGCAGTCCCAGCGGGTCGACCTACAATGAGCAGTTCTTC. It yields the protein CASSPSGSTYNEQFF.

This CDR3 reads CASGEGGDSSYEQYF. DNA of the CDR3: TGTGCCAGCGGTGAGGGCGGTGATAGCTCCTACGAGCAGTACTTC. J is TRBJ2-7 and V is TRBV28; maybe TRBD2 (5 bases). Germline V lookup: CDR1 MDHEN, CDR2 SYDVKM. This CDR3 is 15 amino acids long. V lost 8 bases to trimming and J lost 0 bases, with 17 bases between them.

The chain uses TRBV19 and TRBJ2-5; perhaps TRBD1 as D (6 bases). Between the trimmed V and J ends, which lost 3 bases and 2 bases, there was a span of 13 bases. The CDR3 has 15 amino acids. Germline V gives CDR1 LNHDA, CDR2 SQIVND (reference sequence). CDR3 nucleotides: TGTGCCAGTAGTATGGCGCAGGGGAATCAAGAGACCCAGTACTTC. Encoded protein: CASSMAQGNQETQYF.

The genes are TRBV19 and TRBJ1-4; tentative D call: TRBD1 (6 bases). The germline CDR1 and CDR2 sequences are LNHDA and SQIVND (reference sequence). This CDR3 comprises 16 residues. Trimming left V 4 bases short and J 3 bases short, with 15 bases between. CDR3 DNA sequence: TGTGCCAGTAGTACAGACAGGTCGGATTCTAATGAAAAACTGTTTTTT. This sequence encodes CASSTDRSDSNEKLFF.

This CDR3 is CASRQTGVNYGYTF. CDR3 DNA: TGTGCCAGCAGGCAGACAGGGGTGAACTATGGCTACACCTTC. This chain links TRBV6-6 with TRBJ1-2; 8 positions match TRBD1. J gave up 2 bases and V 6 bases, and 5 bases lay outside the gene matches. The CDR3 is 14 residues long. CDR1 and CDR2 (germline): MNHNY, SVGAGI (reference sequence).

The V call is TRBV4-3, the J call TRBJ2-3; maybe TRBD1 (5 bases). The CDR3 length is 15 residues. The V end was cut by 0 bases, the J end by 3 bases, with 10 bases between. CDR1 and CDR2 (germline): LGHNA, YSLEER. The CDR3 sequence: CASSQDRVVTDTQYF. CDR3 coding DNA: TGCGCCAGCAGCCAAGACAGGGTAGTAACAGATACGCAGTATTTT.

J is TRBJ2-7 and V is TRBV7-8, with 9 bases identical to TRBD2. Germline lookup yields CDR1 SGHVS and CDR2 FQNEAQ. The CDR3 runs 19 residues. The trim removed 5 bases at V and 0 bases at J, leaving 17 bases unmatched. The DNA of the CDR3 is TGTGCCAGCAGCAATAGTTTTGTCGCTAGCGGGGCCAGCTCCTACGAGCAGTACTTC. Translated, it gives CASSNSFVASGASSYEQYF.

This rearrangement joins TRBV15 to TRBJ2-5; 9 bases line up with TRBD1. With V trimmed by 6 bases and J by 5 bases, 10 bases remained unmatched. Germline CDR1 reads LNHNV; CDR2 reads YYDKDF (reference sequence). The CDR3 totals 15 residues. The CDR3 bases are TGTGCCACCAGTCTTTCACAGGGGGCTAGGGAGACCCAGTACTTC. This gives the protein CATSLSQGARETQYF.

The V call is TRBV9, the J call TRBJ1-2; D ambiguous. The CDR3 is 16 residues long. V gave up 2 bases and J gave up 2 bases, with 16 bases separating them. CDR1 is SGDLS and CDR2 is YYNGEE in the germline V gene. This CDR3 is CASSVLPGRQNYGYTF. In DNA, the CDR3 is TGTGCCAGCAGCGTTTTACCGGGGAGGCAAAACTATGGCTACACCTTC.

This clone was observed a few times. The chain is built from TRBV7-9 and TRBJ2-1; 8 bases map to TRBD2. CDR1 is SEHNR and CDR2 is FQNEAQ in the germline V gene (reference sequence). This CDR3 contains 13 residues. The V gene end was trimmed by 6 bases and the J gene end by 6 bases; junction bases not matched to a gene: 4. The CDR3 bases are TGTGCCAGCAGGGACGGGAGGGGCAATGAGCAGTTCTTC. Protein product: CASRDGRGNEQFF.

The sample holds one count of this clone. This chain links TRBV4-1 with TRBJ2-1, with D perhaps TRBD2 (5 bases). This CDR3 contains 12 residues. Germline CDR1 and CDR2: MGHRA and YSYEKL. V was pared by 1 base and J by 8 bases, with 6 bases between. CDR3 protein: CASSQGGYEQFF. The CDR3 DNA reads as TGCGCCAGCAGCCAAGGCGGGTATGAGCAGTTCTTC.

This chain links TRBV16 with TRBJ2-5; D is uncertain. CDR3 size: 12 residues. CDR1 is KGHSY, CDR2 FQNENV, per germline. The V gene lost 4 bases and the J gene lost 5 bases, with 8 bases spanning the gap. The CDR3: CASSPPYETQYF. The CDR3 nucleotides read TGTGCCAGCAGCCCTCCGTATGAGACCCAGTACTTC.